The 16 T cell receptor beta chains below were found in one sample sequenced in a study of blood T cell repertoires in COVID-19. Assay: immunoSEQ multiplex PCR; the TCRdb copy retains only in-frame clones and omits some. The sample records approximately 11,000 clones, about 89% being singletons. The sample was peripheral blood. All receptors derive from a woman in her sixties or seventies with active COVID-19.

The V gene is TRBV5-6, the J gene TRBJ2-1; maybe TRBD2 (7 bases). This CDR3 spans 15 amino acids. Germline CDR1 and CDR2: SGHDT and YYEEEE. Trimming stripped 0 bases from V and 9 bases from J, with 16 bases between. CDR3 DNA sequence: TGTGCCAGCAGCTTGGGGGGGGCACTAGCGAGTGAGCAGTTCTTC. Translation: CASSLGGALASEQFF. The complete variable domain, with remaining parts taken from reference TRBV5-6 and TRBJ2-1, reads DAGVTQSPTHLIKTRGQQVTLRCSPKSGHDTVSWYQQALGQGPQFIFQYYEEEERQRGNFPDRFSGHQFPNYSSELNVNALLLGDSALYLCASSLGGALASEQFFGPGTRLTVL.

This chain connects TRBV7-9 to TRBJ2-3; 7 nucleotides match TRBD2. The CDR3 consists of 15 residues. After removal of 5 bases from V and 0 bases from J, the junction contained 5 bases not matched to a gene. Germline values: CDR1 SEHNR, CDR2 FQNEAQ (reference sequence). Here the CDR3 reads CASSISSGSTDTQYF. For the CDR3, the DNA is TGTGCCAGCAGCATATCTAGCGGTAGCACAGATACGCAGTATTTT.

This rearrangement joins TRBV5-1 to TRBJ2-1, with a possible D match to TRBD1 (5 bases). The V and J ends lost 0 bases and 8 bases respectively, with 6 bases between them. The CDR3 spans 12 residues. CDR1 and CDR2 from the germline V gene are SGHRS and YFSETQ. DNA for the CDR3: TGCGCCAGCAGCTTGGAAGGGGATGAGCAGTTCTTC. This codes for CASSLEGDEQFF. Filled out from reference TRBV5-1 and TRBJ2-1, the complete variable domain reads KAGVTQTPRYLIKTRGQQVTLSCSPISGHRSVSWYQQTPGQGLQFLFEYFSETQRNKGNFPGRFSGRQFSNSRSEMNVSTLELGDSALYLCASSLEGDEQFFGPGTRLTVL.

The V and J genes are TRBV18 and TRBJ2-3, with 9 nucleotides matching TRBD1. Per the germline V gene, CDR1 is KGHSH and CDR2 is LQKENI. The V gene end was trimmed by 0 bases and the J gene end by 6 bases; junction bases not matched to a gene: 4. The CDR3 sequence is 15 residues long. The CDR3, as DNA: TGTGCCAGCTCACCACCGGGACAGGGAGGGGATACGCAGTATTTT. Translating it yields CASSPPGQGGDTQYF. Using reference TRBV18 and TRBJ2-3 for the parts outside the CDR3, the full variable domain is NAGVMQNPRHLVRRRGQEARLRCSPMKGHSHVYWYRQLPEEGLKFMVYLQKENIIDESGMPKERFSAEFPKEGPSILRIQQVVRGDSAAYFCASSPPGQGGDTQYFGPGTRLTVL.

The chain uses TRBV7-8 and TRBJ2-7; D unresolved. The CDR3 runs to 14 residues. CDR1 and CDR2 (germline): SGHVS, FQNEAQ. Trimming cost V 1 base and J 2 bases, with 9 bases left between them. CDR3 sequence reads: CASSLGASTYEQYV. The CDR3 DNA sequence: TGTGCCAGCAGCTTAGGAGCTTCCACCTACGAGCAGTACGTC.

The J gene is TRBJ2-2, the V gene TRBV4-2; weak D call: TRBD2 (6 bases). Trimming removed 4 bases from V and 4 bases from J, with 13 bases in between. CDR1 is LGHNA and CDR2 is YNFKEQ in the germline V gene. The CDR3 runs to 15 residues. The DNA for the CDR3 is TGTGCCAGCAGCCGTGTAGGAGGGACCACCGGGGAGCTGTTTTTT. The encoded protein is CASSRVGGTTGELFF.

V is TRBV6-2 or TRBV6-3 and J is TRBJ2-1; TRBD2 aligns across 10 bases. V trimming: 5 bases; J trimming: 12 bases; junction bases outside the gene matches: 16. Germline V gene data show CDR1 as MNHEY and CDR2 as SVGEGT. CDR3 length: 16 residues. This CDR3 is CASSLLGTSERERQFF. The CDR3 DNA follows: TGTGCCAGCAGTCTCCTCGGGACTAGCGAGAGAGAGAGGCAGTTCTTC.

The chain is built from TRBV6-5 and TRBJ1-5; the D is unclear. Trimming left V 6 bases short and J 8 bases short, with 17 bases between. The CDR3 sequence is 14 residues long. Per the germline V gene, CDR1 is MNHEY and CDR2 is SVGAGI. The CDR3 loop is CASRMVLTVEPQHF. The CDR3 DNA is TGTGCCAGCAGAATGGTCCTAACGGTTGAGCCCCAGCATTTT.

CDR3 in amino acids: CASSLAGRQSQYF. The DNA for the CDR3 is TGTGCCAGCAGCCTAGCGGGGAGGCAGTCCCAGTACTTC. The chain links TRBV12-3 or TRBV12-4 to TRBJ2-5, with 9 bases identical to TRBD2. V lost 6 bases to trimming and J lost 9 bases; unmatched junction nucleotides: 8. CDR3 length: 13 residues.

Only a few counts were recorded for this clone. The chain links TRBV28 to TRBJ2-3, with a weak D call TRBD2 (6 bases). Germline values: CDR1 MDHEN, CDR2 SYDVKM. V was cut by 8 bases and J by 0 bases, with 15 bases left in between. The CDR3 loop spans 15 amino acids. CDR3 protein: CASRDGGASTDTQYF. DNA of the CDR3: TGTGCCAGCCGAGACGGGGGTGCTAGCACAGATACGCAGTATTTT.

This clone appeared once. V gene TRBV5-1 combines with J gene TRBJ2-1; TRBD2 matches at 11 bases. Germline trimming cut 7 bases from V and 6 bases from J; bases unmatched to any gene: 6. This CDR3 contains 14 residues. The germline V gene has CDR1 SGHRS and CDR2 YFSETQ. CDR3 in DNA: TGCGCCAGCTTTAGCGGGGGGGTAGGCAATGAGCAGTTCTTC. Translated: CASFSGGVGNEQFF.

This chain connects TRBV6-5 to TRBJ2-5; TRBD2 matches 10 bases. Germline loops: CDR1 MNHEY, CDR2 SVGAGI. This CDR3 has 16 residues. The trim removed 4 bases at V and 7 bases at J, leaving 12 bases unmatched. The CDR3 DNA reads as TGTGCCAGCAGTTCCGACCTAGCGGGGGCCTTGGGGACCCAGTACTTC. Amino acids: CASSSDLAGALGTQYF.

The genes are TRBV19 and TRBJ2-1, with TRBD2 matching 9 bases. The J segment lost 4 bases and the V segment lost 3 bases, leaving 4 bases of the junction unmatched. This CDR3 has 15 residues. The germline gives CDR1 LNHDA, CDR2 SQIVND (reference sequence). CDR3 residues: CASSIKTSGYNEQFF. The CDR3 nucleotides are TGTGCCAGTAGTATCAAGACTAGCGGTTACAATGAGCAGTTCTTC. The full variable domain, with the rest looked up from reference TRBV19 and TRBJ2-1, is DGGITQSPKYLFRKEGQNVTLSCEQNLNHDAMYWYRQDPGQGLRLIYYSQIVNDFQKGDIAEGYSVSREKKESFPLTVTSAQKNPTAFYLCASSIKTSGYNEQFFGPGTRLTVL.

CDR3: CASSSYRDLSYNEQFF. In DNA, the CDR3 is TGTGCCAGCAGCTCGTACCGGGACTTGTCCTACAATGAGCAGTTCTTC. This chain links TRBV11-2 with TRBJ2-1; perhaps TRBD2 as D (6 bases). V gave up 4 bases and J gave up 1 base, with 14 bases separating them. In germline, CDR1 is SGHAT, CDR2 FQNNGV. CDR3 length equals 16 residues. Full variable domain (outside the CDR3, taken from reference TRBV11-2 and TRBJ2-1): EAGVAQSPRYKIIEKRQSVAFWCNPISGHATLYWYQQILGQGPKLLIQFQNNGVVDDSQLPKDRFSAERLKGVDSTLKIQPAKLEDSAVYLCASSSYRDLSYNEQFFGPGTRLTVL.

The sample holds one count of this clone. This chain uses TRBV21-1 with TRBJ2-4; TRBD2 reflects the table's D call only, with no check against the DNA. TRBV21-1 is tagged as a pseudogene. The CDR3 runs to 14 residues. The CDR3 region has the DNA TGTGCCAGCAGCACTCCGGGAGGGAAAAACATTCAGTACTTC. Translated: CASSTPGGKNIQYF.

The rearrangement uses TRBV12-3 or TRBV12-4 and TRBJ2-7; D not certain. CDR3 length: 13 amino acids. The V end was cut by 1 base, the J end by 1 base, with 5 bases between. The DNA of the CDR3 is TGTGCCAGCAGTTTAGGGCAGTCCTACGAGCAGTACGTC. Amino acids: CASSLGQSYEQYV.